What follows is one T cell receptor beta chain and its context. What it recognizes is unknown. V lost 5 bases and J lost 2, with 7 bases in between. This CDR3 region has 12 residues. The germline V gene has CDR1 MDHEN and CDR2 SYDVKM. The data are from a study of blood T cells in healthy people across ages. Whole-study findings and limits: Long-lived donors carried more naive CD4+ cells and greater diversity than aged donors.

Primed by a sample-barcoded 5' primer and a J-beta primer mix, a second PCR proceeded for about 6 to 11 cycles. TCRdb re-called the 5' RACE reads with MiXCR, one entry per CDR3 protein. The sample contains some 900,000 distinct CDR3 sequences, 29% of which appear only once. Sequenced sample: blood. The V gene is TRBV28, the J gene TRBJ2-7, with D uncertain. This clonotype originated in a woman of 80 years or more in good health. CDR3 nucleotides: TGTGCCAGCAGTCCAAAGGCCTACGAGCAGTACTTC. This encodes CASSPKAYEQYF.